This is a list of T cell receptor beta chains from one sample in a study of T-cell memory formation after mild COVID-19. TCRdb recomputed calls from the 5' RACE reads with MiXCR, one row per CDR3 protein. The sample lists about 400,000 distinct CDR3 sequences, less than 25% seen once, with around 12% in the top ten. Sequencing was performed on PBMCs or a T cell subset sorted from them (not recorded which). These TCRs come from an adult woman who had mild COVID-19 (a few samples of this study predate the infection). Cell type and time point are not known. Each CDR3 is given with its conserved first and last residue. Each record gives: J gene, clone size, V gene, D gene, CDR3 DNA, CDR3 protein. A D gene is named only where the DNA matches it firmly. The size of a clone is reported for some rows only, either as once, few or many, or as a class for expanded clones.

J: TRBJ2-3; size: -; V: TRBV7-9; D: TRBD2; DNA: TGTGCCAGCAGCTTCGCGCAAGCTAGCGGTAGCACAGATACGCAGTATTTT; CDR3: CASSFAQASGSTDTQYF
J: TRBJ2-7; size: many; V: TRBV6-6; D: TRBD1; DNA: TGTGCCAGCACAGGACGACAGGGGCTTATGTACGAGCAGTACTTC; CDR3: CASTGRQGLMYEQYF
J: TRBJ2-5; size: -; V: TRBV9; D: -; DNA: TGTGCCAGCAGCGTATCCCTAACTCATCAAGAGACCCAGTACTTC; CDR3: CASSVSLTHQETQYF
J: TRBJ2-5; size: few; V: TRBV19; D: -; DNA: TGTGCCAGTAGTATCAAGCAGGTTGAAGAGACCCAGTACTTC; CDR3: CASSIKQVEETQYF
J: TRBJ2-1; size: -; V: TRBV29-1; D: -; DNA: TGCAGCGTTTTAAGCGGAAGCTCCTACAATGAGCAGTTCTTC; CDR3: CSVLSGSSYNEQFF
J: TRBJ2-2; size: few; V: TRBV29-1; D: TRBD1; DNA: TGCAGCGTTCCTACAGGGGGCGGCCGTGGGAACACCGGGGAGCTGTTTTTT; CDR3: CSVPTGGGRGNTGELFF
J: TRBJ1-1; size: few; V: TRBV15; D: TRBD1; DNA: TGTGCCACCAGCAGCGATGACAGGGGAGACACTGAAGCTTTCTTT; CDR3: CATSSDDRGDTEAFF
J: TRBJ2-6; size: few; V: TRBV5-1; D: TRBD1; DNA: TGCGCCAGCAGCCCCCGGGACAGCCTTCTCGGGGCCAACGTCCTGACTTTC; CDR3: CASSPRDSLLGANVLTF
J: TRBJ1-2; size: -; V: TRBV11-3; D: -; DNA: TGTGCCAGCAGCCCGACTAGGGCAGACTATGGCTACACCTTC; CDR3: CASSPTRADYGYTF
J: TRBJ2-7; size: -; V: TRBV4-3; D: TRBD1; DNA: TGCGCCAGCAGCCATGACTGGGAAGGGGACAGATCCTACGAGCAGTACTTC; CDR3: CASSHDWEGDRSYEQYF
J: TRBJ1-1; size: few; V: TRBV5-1; D: -; DNA: TGCGCCAGCAGCTTTGGGGGGGCTGGGACTGAAGCTTTCTTT; CDR3: CASSFGGAGTEAFF
J: TRBJ2-6; size: many; V: TRBV5-1; D: -; DNA: TGCGCCAGCAGCTCGCAAACGCAGGGCGGCGGGGCCAACGTCCTGACTTTC; CDR3: CASSSQTQGGGANVLTF
J: TRBJ2-7; size: -; V: TRBV7-6; D: -; DNA: TGTGCCAGCAGCCACGGGGGGACAGGTTCCTACGAGCAGTACTTC; CDR3: CASSHGGTGSYEQYF
J: TRBJ2-1; size: few; V: TRBV9; D: TRBD2; DNA: TGTGCCAGCAGCGCCGGACTAGCGGGGACCTACAATGAGCAGTTCTTC; CDR3: CASSAGLAGTYNEQFF
J: TRBJ2-6; size: -; V: TRBV2; D: -; DNA: TGTGCCAGCAAGGACAGCTTCTCTGGGGCCAACGTCCTGACTTTC; CDR3: CASKDSFSGANVLTF
J: TRBJ2-1; size: once; V: TRBV6-5; D: TRBD2; DNA: TGTGCCAGCAGTTCCCGGACTAGCGGGAGTTACAATGAGCAGTTCTTC; CDR3: CASSSRTSGSYNEQFF
J: TRBJ2-2; size: few; V: TRBV5-1; D: -; DNA: TGCGCCAGCAGCTTGACGGAACTAGCTGGAGCTGCCGCCCGAGGCGGGGAGCTGTTTTTT; CDR3: CASSLTELAGAAARGGELFF
J: TRBJ2-7; size: few; V: TRBV7-2; D: -; DNA: TGTGCCAGCAGCTTATATGAATCCGGGGTCAACGAGCAGTACTTC; CDR3: CASSLYESGVNEQYF
J: TRBJ2-2; size: -; V: TRBV10-3; D: TRBD1; DNA: TGTGTCATCGCCCAGGGGGCCGGGGAGCTGTTTTTT; CDR3: CVIAQGAGELFF
J: TRBJ2-2; size: few; V: TRBV10-3; D: -; DNA: TGTGCCATCAGCGGGGGTATCGGACTTAACACCGGGGAGCTGTTTTTT; CDR3: CAISGGIGLNTGELFF
J: TRBJ2-7; size: -; V: TRBV5-1; D: TRBD1; DNA: TGCGCCAGCAAAAGGACAGGGGACTACGAGCAGTACTTC; CDR3: CASKRTGDYEQYF
J: TRBJ1-6; size: few; V: TRBV25-1; D: -; DNA: TGTGCCAGCAGTGAACATGGATCACCCCTCCACTTT; CDR3: CASSEHGSPLHF
J: TRBJ2-3; size: -; V: TRBV7-2; D: -; DNA: TGTGCCAGCAGGCCCGGGGGCGGGGTAGATACGCAGTATTTT; CDR3: CASRPGGGVDTQYF
J: TRBJ2-3; size: few; V: TRBV5-4; D: TRBD1; DNA: TGTGCCAGCAGCCCCGGGACAGGGATATACACAGATACGCAGTATTTT; CDR3: CASSPGTGIYTDTQYF
J: TRBJ2-5; size: few; V: TRBV7-9; D: -; DNA: TGTGCCAGCAGCTCCACCCTCCAAGAGACCCAGTACTTC; CDR3: CASSSTLQETQYF
J: TRBJ1-3; size: few; V: TRBV12-3/TRBV12-4; D: -; DNA: TGTGCCAGCAGTTTGGTCGGCTTATCTGGAAACACCATATATTTT; CDR3: CASSLVGLSGNTIYF
J: TRBJ2-1; size: -; V: TRBV7-6; D: TRBD2; DNA: TGTGCCAGCAGCTTAGTAGGCGGGAGGGTTTACAATGAGCAGTTCTTC; CDR3: CASSLVGGRVYNEQFF
J: TRBJ2-1; size: -; V: TRBV7-2; D: TRBD2; DNA: TGTGCCAGCAGCTCCGGACTAGCGGGGTCCTCAGGGCAGTTCTTC; CDR3: CASSSGLAGSSGQFF
J: TRBJ2-3; size: -; V: TRBV23-1; D: TRBD1; DNA: TGCGCCAGCAGTCAATCTGTACTGAGGCAGGGACAGGGCCCCAAAGTACGCACAGATACGCAGTATTTT; CDR3: CASSQSVLRQGQGPKVRTDTQYF
J: TRBJ2-7; size: -; V: TRBV25-1; D: TRBD1; DNA: TGTGCCAGCAGGGCCCCCGCCGGGACAGGCTACGAGCAGTACTTC; CDR3: CASRAPAGTGYEQYF
J: TRBJ2-3; size: few; V: TRBV11-2; D: -; DNA: TGTGCCAGCAGCTTAGTAGGCAGGGGTTGGGATACGCAGTATTTT; CDR3: CASSLVGRGWDTQYF
J: TRBJ2-5; size: few; V: TRBV7-6; D: TRBD1; DNA: TGTGCCAGCAGCCTCCGGACAGGGAAAGAGACCCAGTACTTC; CDR3: CASSLRTGKETQYF
J: TRBJ1-4; size: -; V: TRBV7-6; D: -; DNA: TGTGCCAGCAGCCCATTAGCGGGTGAAAAACTGTTTTTT; CDR3: CASSPLAGEKLFF
J: TRBJ1-1; size: -; V: TRBV3-1; D: TRBD1; DNA: TGTGCCAGCAGCCTATCAGGGGGCGAAGCTTTCTTT; CDR3: CASSLSGGEAFF
J: TRBJ2-2; size: few; V: TRBV7-6; D: -; DNA: TGTGCCAGCAGGACAAACACCGGGGAGCTGTTTTTT; CDR3: CASRTNTGELFF
J: TRBJ2-7; size: -; V: TRBV6-5; D: TRBD1; DNA: TGTGCCAGCACCGGGACAGGGGGCAGTCTATACGAGCAGTACTTC; CDR3: CASTGTGGSLYEQYF
J: TRBJ2-7; size: -; V: TRBV12-3/TRBV12-4; D: TRBD1; DNA: TGTGCCAGCAGTTTTTCCAGGGGGCAAGACGAGCAGTACTTC; CDR3: CASSFSRGQDEQYF
J: TRBJ2-1; size: few; V: TRBV4-3; D: TRBD2; DNA: TGCGCCAGCAGCCAAATGTTGGGTCTAGCGGGAGGCCTACCGAACTACAATGAGCAGTTCTTC; CDR3: CASSQMLGLAGGLPNYNEQFF
J: TRBJ1-2; size: -; V: TRBV18; D: -; DNA: TGTGCCAGCTCACCACCGACATGGGATGGCTACACCTTC; CDR3: CASSPPTWDGYTF
J: TRBJ1-3; size: -; V: TRBV29-1; D: -; DNA: TGCAGCGTTGAGTGGGCAGAGTCCCAGATCCATCTATCTGGAAACACCATATATTTT; CDR3: CSVEWAESQIHLSGNTIYF
J: TRBJ1-6; size: few; V: TRBV12-3/TRBV12-4; D: -; DNA: TGTGCCAGCAGTTGGGGTAATAATTCACCCCTCCACTTT; CDR3: CASSWGNNSPLHF
J: TRBJ2-1; size: few; V: TRBV7-9; D: TRBD2; DNA: TGTGCCAGCAGCTCTGCGGCTAGCGGAAACTACAATGAGCAGTTCTTC; CDR3: CASSSAASGNYNEQFF
J: TRBJ2-5; size: many; V: TRBV5-1; D: TRBD2; DNA: TGCGCCAGCAGATTGGCCTCGGGGGGACTTCAAGAGACCCAGTACTTC; CDR3: CASRLASGGLQETQYF
J: TRBJ1-1; size: -; V: TRBV7-6; D: -; DNA: TGTGCCAGCAGCTTAAATACAGGGAACACTGAAGCTTTCTTT; CDR3: CASSLNTGNTEAFF
J: TRBJ2-4; size: -; V: TRBV5-1; D: -; DNA: TGCGCCAGCAGGCCCTCAGCTCTAAAAGCCAAAAACATTCAGTACTTC; CDR3: CASRPSALKAKNIQYF
J: TRBJ2-1; size: -; V: TRBV30; D: -; DNA: TGTGCCTGGAGTAGCGGAGAGGCTAATGAGCAGTTCTTC; CDR3: CAWSSGEANEQFF